Presented here are 5 T cell receptor beta chains from one specimen sequenced in a study of OX40 agonist ivuxolimab in advanced cancers. Sequenced by immunoSEQ multiplex PCR; TCRdb stores in-frame clones only, minus some. The sample records 35,000 to 45,000 clones, 74% being singletons. The source material was CD4+ or CD8+ T cells sorted from blood, sampled in a trial of the OX40 agonist ivuxolimab. These receptors originate from an adult with an advanced solid tumor such as melanoma, head and neck, liver or kidney cancer.

The chain combines TRBV2 with TRBJ2-1; D is ambiguous. Trimming left V 8 bases short and J 4 bases short, with 6 bases between. The germline V gene encodes CDR1 SNHLY and CDR2 FYNNEI. The CDR3 spans 11 residues. CDR3 sequence (DNA): TGTGCCAGCTTCCTATACAATGAGCAGTTCTTC. It translates to CASFLYNEQFF.

The CDR3 sequence: CASTPAGGTDTQYF. In DNA form, the CDR3 reads TGTGCCAGCACGCCTGCGGGGGGGACGGATACGCAGTATTTT. V usage is TRBV6-5 and J usage is TRBJ2-3, with 9 bases lining up with TRBD2. Germline V gene data show CDR1 as MNHEY and CDR2 as SVGAGI. This CDR3 region has 14 residues. The junction had 8 bases not matched to a gene; V was cut back by 7 bases and J by 6 bases.

The chain links TRBV6-6 to TRBJ1-2; D is undetermined. Germline V gives CDR1 MNHNY, CDR2 SVGAGI (reference sequence). Trimming took 2 bases from V and 7 from J, leaving 14 bases between them. The CDR3 runs 14 residues. The CDR3 nucleotides read TGTGCCAGCAGTTACATGTGGTCGGACTTTGGCTACACCTTC. It yields the protein CASSYMWSDFGYTF.

The chain joins TRBV20-1 to TRBJ1-2; D is ambiguous. This CDR3 spans 11 amino acids. The V and J ends lost 7 bases and 5 bases respectively, with 11 bases between them. The V gene's germline CDR1 is DFQATT and CDR2 SNEGSKA (reference sequence). This chain's CDR3 is CSVRTYYGYTF. The CDR3 DNA reads TGCAGTGTTCGGACTTATTATGGCTACACCTTC.

The chain is built from TRBV7-3 and TRBJ2-3; 9 bases fit TRBD2. Losses at the gene ends were 2 bases for V and 6 bases for J; bases not matched to a gene: 6. The CDR3 covers 15 residues. Germline CDR1 reads SGHTA; CDR2 reads FQGTGA. DNA for the CDR3: TGTGCCAGCAGCTTATCTAGCGGGGTCCTCGATACGCAGTATTTT. This translates into CASSLSSGVLDTQYF.